The entry below describes one T cell receptor beta chain. The target antigen is unknown. Assay: immunoSEQ multiplex PCR; the TCRdb copy retains only in-frame clones and omits some. This sample has about 23,000 clones, with 70% to 75% found just once. The data are from a study of CD4 T cells in relation to SARS-CoV-2 and coronaviruses. Study summary: TCR beta CDR3s were sequenced after 10-day antigen culture of PBMCs. Overall study findings and caveats: In approximately 71% of donors, memory CD4+ clonotypes crossrecognized SARS-CoV-2 and at least one common cold coronavirus spike.

The V gene's germline CDR1 is LGHDT and CDR2 YNNKEL (reference sequence). J gave up 6 bases and V 5 bases, and 9 bases lay outside the gene matches. The CDR3 runs to 15 residues. CD4+ T cells from unexposed donors were obtained before the COVID-19 pandemic (2011-2018). CD4+ T cells were isolated from the cells after more than 8 days of culture. The clonotype was recovered from a human donor in good health. The V and J genes are TRBV3-1 (or the pseudogene TRBV3-2) and TRBJ2-1, with 8 bases lining up with TRBD2. Sequencing input: CD4+ T cells from PBMCs, cultured in vitro. The CDR3 DNA sequence: TGTGCCAGCAGCTCCCTTACCGGGACTAGCAATGAGCAGTTCTTC. It codes for CASSSLTGTSNEQFF.